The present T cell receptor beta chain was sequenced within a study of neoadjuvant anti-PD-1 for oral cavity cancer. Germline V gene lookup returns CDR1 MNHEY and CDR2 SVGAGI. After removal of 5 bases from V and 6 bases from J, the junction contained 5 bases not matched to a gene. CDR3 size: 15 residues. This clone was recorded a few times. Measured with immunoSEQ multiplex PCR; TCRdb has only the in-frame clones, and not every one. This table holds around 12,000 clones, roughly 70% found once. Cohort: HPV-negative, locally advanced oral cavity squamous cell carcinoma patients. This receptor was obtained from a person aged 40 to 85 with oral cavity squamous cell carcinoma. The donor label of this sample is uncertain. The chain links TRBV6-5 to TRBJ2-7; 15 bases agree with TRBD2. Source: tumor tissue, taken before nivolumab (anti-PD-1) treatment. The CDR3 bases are TGTGCCAGCAGTCCACCGGGACTAGCGGGAGGCGAGCAGTACTTC. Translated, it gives CASSPPGLAGGEQYF.